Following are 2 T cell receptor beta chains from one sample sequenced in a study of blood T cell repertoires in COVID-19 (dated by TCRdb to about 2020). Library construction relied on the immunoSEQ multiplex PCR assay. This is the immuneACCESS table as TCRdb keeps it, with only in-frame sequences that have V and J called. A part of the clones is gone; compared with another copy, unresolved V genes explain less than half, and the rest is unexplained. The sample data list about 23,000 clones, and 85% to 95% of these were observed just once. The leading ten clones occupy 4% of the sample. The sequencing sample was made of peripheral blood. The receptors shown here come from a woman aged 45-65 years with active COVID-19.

CDR3 in DNA: TGTGCCAGCTCTCCCCAGGGAACTGAAGCTTTCTTT. This sequence encodes CASSPQGTEAFF. The chain has TRBV18 and TRBJ1-1, with D perhaps matching TRBD1 (5 bases). The germline V gene has CDR1 KGHSH and CDR2 LQKENI. This CDR3 contains 12 residues. Between the trimmed V and J ends, which lost 6 bases and 5 bases, there was a span of 10 bases.

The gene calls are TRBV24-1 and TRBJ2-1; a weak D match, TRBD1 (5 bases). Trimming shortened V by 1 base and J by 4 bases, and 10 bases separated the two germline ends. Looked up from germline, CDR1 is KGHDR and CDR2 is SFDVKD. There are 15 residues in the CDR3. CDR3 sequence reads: CATSDFGRGYNEQFF. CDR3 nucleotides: TGTGCCACCAGTGATTTCGGAAGGGGATACAATGAGCAGTTCTTC.